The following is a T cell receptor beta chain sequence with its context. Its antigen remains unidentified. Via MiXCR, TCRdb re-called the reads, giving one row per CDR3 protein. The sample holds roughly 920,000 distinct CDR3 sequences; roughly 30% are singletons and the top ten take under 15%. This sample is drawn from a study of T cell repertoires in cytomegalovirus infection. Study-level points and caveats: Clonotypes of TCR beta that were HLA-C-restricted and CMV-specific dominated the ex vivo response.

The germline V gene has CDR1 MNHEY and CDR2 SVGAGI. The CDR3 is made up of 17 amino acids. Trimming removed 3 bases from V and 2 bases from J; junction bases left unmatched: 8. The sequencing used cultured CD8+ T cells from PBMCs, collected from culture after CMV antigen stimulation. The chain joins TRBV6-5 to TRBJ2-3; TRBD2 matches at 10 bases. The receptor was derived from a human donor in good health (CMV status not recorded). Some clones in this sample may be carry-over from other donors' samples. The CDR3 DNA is TGTGCCAGCAGTTATCGCCTCGGGACTAGCGTCACAGATACGCAGTATTTT. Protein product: CASSYRLGTSVTDTQYF.